Presented here are 20 T cell receptor beta chains from one specimen sequenced in a study of OX40 agonist ivuxolimab in advanced cancers. The library was generated by the immunoSEQ multiplex PCR assay. The clones in this table, taken by TCRdb from immuneACCESS, are in-frame only. Not every clone is retained; where verified, under half of the shortfall comes from an unresolved V gene, and the cause of the rest is unknown. A total of roughly 64,000 clones appear in this sample, approximately 84% of them only once. The leading ten clones occupy less than 2.5% of the sample. Material: CD4+ or CD8+ T cells sorted from blood, obtained in a trial of the OX40 agonist ivuxolimab. These receptors came from an adult with an advanced solid tumor such as melanoma, head and neck, liver or kidney cancer.

The rearrangement uses TRBV6-5 and TRBJ2-5; possible D gene TRBD1, 6 bases. Germline V lookup: CDR1 MNHEY, CDR2 SVGAGI. The CDR3 is 14 amino acids. Trimming left V 3 bases short and J 2 bases short, with 10 bases between. The CDR3 is CASSYNDRQETQYF. The CDR3 region has the DNA TGTGCCAGCAGTTATAACGACAGGCAAGAGACCCAGTACTTC.

This clone was recorded only once. This chain connects TRBV2 to TRBJ1-2, with D perhaps matching TRBD1 (6 bases). Deletions cut 0 bases from V and 4 bases from J, with 12 bases between. The CDR3 spans 15 residues. The germline V gene encodes CDR1 SNHLY and CDR2 FYNNEI. CDR3 sequence (DNA): TGTGCCAGCAGTGAAGCGCGGGGGCCCATCTATGGCTACACCTTC. It is translated as CASSEARGPIYGYTF.

The V and J genes are TRBV6-1 and TRBJ1-2; perhaps TRBD1 as D (5 bases). Trimming removed 0 bases at V and 3 bases at J, with 8 bases between. Per germline, CDR1 MNHNS and CDR2 SASEGT. The CDR3 is 14 amino acids. DNA for the CDR3: TGTGCCAGCAGTGAAGCGCGGGGGTACTATGGCTACACCTTC. Translating gives CASSEARGYYGYTF.

The genes are TRBV29-1 and TRBJ2-1; maybe TRBD1 (6 bases). Trimming shortened V by 7 bases and J by 6 bases, and 31 bases separated the two germline ends. Germline values: CDR1 SQVTM, CDR2 ANQGSEA. The CDR3 length is 18 residues. CDR3 loop: CSATPGSKGGVGANEQFF. Written as DNA, the CDR3 is TGCAGCGCCACACCGGGGTCAAAAGGCGGAGTGGGGGCCAATGAGCAGTTCTTC.

This sequence joins TRBV7-2 and TRBJ2-5; D gene ambiguous. The length of the CDR3 is 15 residues. Trimming took off 1 base at V and 4 bases at J, with 13 bases between the two ends. The germline gives CDR1 SGHTA, CDR2 FQGNSA. The CDR3 DNA reads as TGTGCCAGCAGCTTAGTCGGATTGAGTTTAGAGACCCAGTACTTC. Translated: CASSLVGLSLETQYF.

The V gene is TRBV6-5, the J gene TRBJ1-1; D remains ambiguous. The CDR3 totals 15 residues. V was cut by 4 bases and J by 7 bases, with 19 bases left in between. Germline assignment: CDR1 MNHEY and CDR2 SVGAGI. CDR3 DNA sequence: TGTGCCAGCAGTTTCCAAACAGAGGACGGATATGAAGCTTTCTTT. This translates into CASSFQTEDGYEAFF.

The chain's CDR3 is CASSQLLGNYYEQYF. CDR3 DNA: TGCGCCAGCAGCCAACTCCTGGGGAACTACTACGAGCAGTACTTC. This chain connects TRBV4-3 to TRBJ2-7; no reliable D call. Trimming removed 2 bases at V and 3 bases at J, with 14 bases between. The length of the CDR3 is 15 residues. Per germline, CDR1 LGHNA and CDR2 YSLEER.

The chain links TRBV5-4 to TRBJ2-5, with 10 bases aligning to TRBD2. V was clipped by 2 bases and J by 1 base; unmatched bases: 2. Germline V gives CDR1 SGHNT, CDR2 YYREEE (reference sequence). The CDR3 has 15 residues. The CDR3 sequence: CASSFKREGQETQYF. CDR3 DNA sequence: TGTGCCAGCAGCTTTAAGCGGGAGGGCCAAGAGACCCAGTACTTC.

This chain uses TRBV5-1 with TRBJ1-1; D call uncertain. This CDR3 comprises 17 residues. Germline V gene data show CDR1 as SGHRS and CDR2 as YFSETQ. Trimming took 3 bases from V and 1 from J, leaving 19 bases between them. The CDR3 nucleotides read TGCGCCAGCAGCTACAGCAGATTGGGGTCGTCGAACACTGAAGCTTTCTTT. It codes for CASSYSRLGSSNTEAFF.

The rearrangement joins TRBV5-1 to TRBJ2-7; D not certain. The germline CDR1 and CDR2 sequences are SGHRS and YFSETQ. This CDR3 is 14 amino acids long. The ends were cut back, 0 bases at V and 4 bases at J, with 11 bases in the middle. The CDR3 bases are TGCGCCAGCAGCTTGGACAGTCTACAATACGAGCAGTACTTC. Encoded protein: CASSLDSLQYEQYF.

The chain carries TRBV11-2 and TRBJ1-2; D is possibly TRBD1 (5 bases). The CDR3 spans 13 residues. With 1 base removed from V and 8 bases from J, the gap between germline ends came to 11 bases. Germline V gene sequence: CDR1 SGHAT, CDR2 FQNNGV. The CDR3 loop reads CASSLGREDGYTF. In nucleotides, the CDR3 is TGTGCCAGCAGCTTAGGCAGGGAGGACGGCTACACCTTC. Combining the CDR3 with reference TRBV11-2 and TRBJ1-2 gives the whole variable domain EAGVAQSPRYKIIEKRQSVAFWCNPISGHATLYWYQQILGQGPKLLIQFQNNGVVDDSQLPKDRFSAERLKGVDSTLKIQPAKLEDSAVYLCASSLGREDGYTFGSGTRLTVV.

V is TRBV4-3 and J is TRBJ2-3; TRBD2 agrees at 9 bases. The length of the CDR3 is 17 residues. Germline CDR1 and CDR2: LGHNA and YSLEER. With 1 base clipped from V and 5 bases from J, the junction kept 10 bases outside the gene matches. DNA for the CDR3: TGCGCCAGCAGCCAAGGGACAGCGGGGGGAATCAGAGATACGCAGTATTTT. This translates into CASSQGTAGGIRDTQYF.

The chain combines TRBV21-1 with TRBJ2-1; TRBD1, the table's D call, lacks a check against the DNA. TRBV21-1 is termed a pseudogene. This CDR3 comprises 17 residues. The CDR3: CASSQGGPPSSYNEQFF. The CDR3 DNA follows: TGTGCCAGCAGCCAGGGGGGCCCCCCTAGCTCCTACAATGAGCAGTTCTTC.

The chain recombines TRBV4-1 with TRBJ2-1; 11 positions match TRBD2. Germline CDR1 is MGHRA and CDR2 is YSYEKL. The CDR3 has 18 amino acids. Losses at the gene ends were 2 bases for V and 7 bases for J; bases not matched to a gene: 13. CDR3: CASSQHLAGTSGRNEQFF. The CDR3 DNA is TGCGCCAGCAGCCAACATCTGGCCGGGACTAGCGGACGAAATGAGCAGTTCTTC.

V gene TRBV9 combines with J gene TRBJ2-2; weak D call: TRBD1 (6 bases). Germline V gene lookup returns CDR1 SGDLS and CDR2 YYNGEE. This CDR3 has 14 residues. V was shortened by 8 bases and J by 7 bases, with 18 bases between the two germline ends. In nucleotides, the CDR3 is TGTGCCAGTACTCTGGAGACAGGAGGCGGGGAGCTGTTTTTT. It codes for CASTLETGGGELFF.

The chain is built from TRBV21-1 and TRBJ1-2; the D segment call TRBD1 is taken from the table without a DNA check. TRBV21-1 is an annotated pseudogene. This CDR3 has 15 amino acids. CDR3 protein: CASSTRQGRIYGYTF. The DNA for the CDR3 is TGTGCCAGCAGCACTAGACAGGGAAGAATCTATGGCTACACCTTC.

The V gene is TRBV7-9, the J gene TRBJ1-1; the match to TRBD1 covers 8 bases. CDR3 size: 15 residues. Trimming cost V 5 bases and J 1 base; bases outside gene matches: 6. Looked up from germline, CDR1 is SEHNR and CDR2 is FQNEAQ (reference sequence). The CDR3 here is CASSQKGQGNTEAFF. The CDR3 DNA sequence: TGTGCCAGCAGCCAGAAAGGACAGGGGAACACTGAAGCTTTCTTT.

This rearrangement joins TRBV7-2 to TRBJ2-5, with TRBD1 matching over 8 bases. CDR3 length: 15 amino acids. The V gene's germline CDR1 is SGHTA and CDR2 FQGNSA. The V and J ends lost 4 bases and 5 bases, in that order; junction bases with no gene match: 9. CDR3: CASSSPRTGLETQYF. The CDR3 nucleotides read TGTGCCAGCAGCTCCCCTCGGACAGGGTTGGAGACCCAGTACTTC.

This chain links TRBV11-1 with TRBJ2-4; maybe TRBD2 (5 bases). Trimming pared 5 bases from V and 8 bases from J, leaving 13 bases between. The germline V gene has CDR1 SGHAT and CDR2 FQDESV (reference sequence). The length of the CDR3 is 13 residues. CDR3 DNA: TGTGCCAGCAGCAGGGAGAGAAAGGACATTCAGTACTTC. Translating it yields CASSRERKDIQYF.

This chain uses TRBV19 with TRBJ2-1; 8 positions agree with TRBD2. The CDR3 sequence is 15 residues long. V lost 6 bases and J lost 5; bases outside the gene matches: 9. Germline-derived CDR1 and CDR2 are LNHDA and SQIVND (reference sequence). DNA for the CDR3: TGTGCCAGTAGGACATTTGCGGGAGGCAACAATGAGCAGTTCTTC. Translation: CASRTFAGGNNEQFF.